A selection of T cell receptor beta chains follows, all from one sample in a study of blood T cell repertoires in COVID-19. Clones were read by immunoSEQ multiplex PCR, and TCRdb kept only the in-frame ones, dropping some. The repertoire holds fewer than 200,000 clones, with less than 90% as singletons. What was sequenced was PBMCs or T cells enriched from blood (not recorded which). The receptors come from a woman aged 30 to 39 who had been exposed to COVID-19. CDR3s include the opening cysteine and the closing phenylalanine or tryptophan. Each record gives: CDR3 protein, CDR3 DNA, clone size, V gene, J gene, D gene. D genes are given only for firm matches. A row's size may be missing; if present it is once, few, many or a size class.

CAISEGDYSYEQYF	TGTGCCATCAGTGAAGGGGACTATTCCTACGAGCAGTACTTC	NA	TRBV10-3	TRBJ2-7	TRBD2
CAWSAVTEKGTQYF	TGTGCCTGGAGTGCGGTGACAGAGAAAGGGACCCAGTACTTC	NA	TRBV30	TRBJ2-5	NA
CASSFRGTGEKLFF	TGTGCCAGCAGCTTCCGGGGGACGGGAGAAAAACTGTTTTTT	NA	TRBV7-9	TRBJ1-4	NA
CASSLGLGAGHGYTF	TGTGCCAGCAGCTTGGGGCTGGGGGCAGGCCATGGCTACACCTTC	NA	TRBV7-9	TRBJ1-2	NA
CASSWTGGTYEQYF	TGTGCCAGCTCCTGGACCGGAGGCACCTACGAGCAGTACTTC	NA	TRBV18	TRBJ2-7	NA
CASSLVAGGPDEQFF	TGTGCCAGCAGCTTAGTAGCGGGGGGGCCGGATGAGCAGTTCTTC	NA	TRBV7-2	TRBJ2-1	TRBD2
CASSPGDRRNYGYTF	TGCGCCAGCAGCCCCGGGGACAGACGGAACTATGGCTACACCTTC	few	TRBV4-1	TRBJ1-2	TRBD1
CASSQGGGSPLHF	TGTGCCAGCAGCCAAGGAGGTGGCTCACCCCTCCACTTT	NA	TRBV7-3	TRBJ1-6	NA
CASSQGFPGNTEAFF	TGCGCCAGCAGCCAAGGTTTCCCGGGGAACACTGAAGCTTTCTTT	NA	TRBV4-1	TRBJ1-1	NA
CASSRTGGFNEQYF	TGTGCCAGCAGCCGGACAGGGGGCTTTAACGAGCAGTACTTC	NA	TRBV7-2	TRBJ2-7	TRBD1
CATSRRGQGETQYF	TGTGCCACCAGCAGACGAGGACAGGGGGAGACCCAGTACTTC	NA	TRBV15	TRBJ2-5	TRBD1
CASSPLGTGAAGNTIYF	TGTGCCAGCTCACCACTCGGGACAGGGGCGGCTGGAAACACCATATATTTT	NA	TRBV18	TRBJ1-3	TRBD1
CSASETGTDYNEQFF	TGCAGTGCTAGTGAAACCGGGACTGACTACAATGAGCAGTTCTTC	NA	TRBV20-1	TRBJ2-1	NA
CASSEALAGPYEQYF	TGTGCCAGCAGTGAGGCACTAGCGGGCCCCTACGAGCAGTACTTC	NA	TRBV2	TRBJ2-7	TRBD2
CASSGGPNYEQYF	TGTGCCAGCAGCGGAGGCCCCAACTACGAGCAGTACTTC	NA	TRBV27	TRBJ2-7	NA